One sample yielded the 5 T cell receptor beta chains listed below, sequenced in a study of T cell responses to AZD1222 COVID-19 vaccine (dated by TCRdb to the early 2020s). Read against the paper, the sample's time point label means: about 28 days (+/-7) after the second vaccine dose. Library construction relied on the immunoSEQ multiplex PCR assay. Here the immuneACCESS table is served through TCRdb, limited to in-frame sequences with V and J called. Missing clones are a known gap in these copies; in checked studies unresolved V genes cover under half, and the rest lacks a known reason. In this sample the table shows 150,000 or so clones, about 90% of which occur a single time. The top ten clones comprise 2.5% to 4% of the sample. This sample comprised peripheral blood, obtained 28 days after the second AZD1222 dose. These receptors all come from an adult who received the AZD1222 COVID-19 vaccine.

This sequence joins TRBV7-2 and TRBJ2-1; D may be TRBD2 (6 bases). CDR3 length: 13 residues. V lost 4 bases to trimming and J lost 8 bases, with 12 bases between them. CDR1 and CDR2 from the germline V gene are SGHTA and FQGNSA. CDR3: CASSSGVWDEQFF. As DNA, the CDR3 is TGTGCCAGCAGCTCGGGGGTTTGGGATGAGCAGTTCTTC.

The chain joins TRBV2 to TRBJ2-1, with 10 bases aligning to TRBD1. Per germline, CDR1 SNHLY and CDR2 FYNNEI. The V and J ends lost 8 bases and 7 bases, in that order; junction bases with no gene match: 5. The CDR3 consists of 13 residues. The DNA of the CDR3 is TGTGCCAGCGGACGGGACAGGGGTAATGAGCAGTTCTTC. Residues: CASGRDRGNEQFF.

The chain couples TRBV11-2 to TRBJ1-2, with TRBD1 matching over 8 bases. The V gene's germline CDR1 is SGHAT and CDR2 FQNNGV. The CDR3 runs 18 residues. V shed 5 bases and J 8 bases; nucleotides not matched to a gene: 22. The CDR3 DNA reads as TGTGCCAGCAGCAAGAACCGAAACAGGGGGTCCCAGGTTGGGGGCTACACCTTC. The encoded protein is CASSKNRNRGSQVGGYTF.

This chain connects TRBV7-8 to TRBJ1-6; D may be TRBD1 (5 bases). Trimming cost V 2 bases and J 9 bases, with 14 bases left between them. Germline values: CDR1 SGHVS, CDR2 FQNEAQ. The CDR3 loop spans 15 amino acids. CDR3 sequence reads: CASSLSGLGRSPLHF. Here the CDR3 DNA reads TGTGCCAGCAGCTTATCAGGGCTAGGTCGTTCACCCCTCCACTTT.

This sequence joins TRBV11-3 and TRBJ2-1; either TRBD1 or TRBD2 may fit D (5 bases each). Germline values: CDR1 SGHNT, CDR2 YENEEA. The CDR3 spans 16 residues. The ends were cut back, 6 bases at V and 3 bases at J, with 18 bases in the middle. The CDR3 here is CASSNTRVGVYNEQFF. The CDR3 DNA is TGTGCCAGCAGTAATACTCGGGTGGGGGTCTACAATGAGCAGTTCTTC.